This T cell receptor beta chain was observed in a study of T cell repertoires in cytomegalovirus infection. Study summary: Through public TCR beta signatures, both CMV infection and matching HLA type were indicated. Study results and limitations: The cumulative frequency of public TCR beta families identified carriers of CMV plus the relevant HLA. HLA-C-restricted TCR beta clonotypes specific for CMV led the ex vivo response.

Germline V lookup: CDR1 SGHTA, CDR2 FQGNSA. The CDR3 consists of 14 residues. The V and J ends lost 1 base and 0 bases respectively, with 7 bases between them. TCRdb used MiXCR to reprocess the reads, holding one entry per CDR3 protein. This sample has 150,000 to 200,000 distinct CDR3 sequences, with about a tenth found just once. This clonotype was recorded at least ten times. Its antigen is not known. The clonotype was recovered from a human donor in good health (CMV status not recorded). Some clones in this sample may be carry-over from other donors' samples. The sequenced material came from PBMCs. The chain couples TRBV7-2 to TRBJ2-7; no firm D call. In DNA form, the CDR3 reads TGTGCCAGCAGCTTAGGAATGAACTCCTACGAGCAGTACTTC. Protein sequence: CASSLGMNSYEQYF.